What follows is one T cell receptor (beta chain) and its context. What it recognizes is unknown. This sample was taken from a study of response to subunit inactivated influenza vaccine. Findings of the study overall: Authors suggested that a seasonal influenza vaccination recruits few new T cells each time.

TCRdb processed the RT-PCR reads anew with MiXCR; each CDR3 protein has one entry. The repertoire holds hundreds of thousands of distinct CDR3 sequences, around 14% seen once, with 9.5% to 13% in the top ten. The source was PBMCs from blood, collected less than 13 days after vaccination. The receptor was derived from a man aged 45-65 years who received an inactivated influenza vaccine.

The CDR3 DNA follows: TGCAGTGCTAGAGAGGGACAAACCTACGAGCAGTACTTC. Its protein is CSAREGQTYEQYF. This sequence joins TRBV20-1 and TRBJ2-7, with D possibly being TRBD1 (6 bases). The V end was cut by 0 bases, the J end by 2 bases, with 8 bases between. The CDR3 spans 13 residues. Germline CDR1 is DFQATT and CDR2 is SNEGSKA (reference sequence).